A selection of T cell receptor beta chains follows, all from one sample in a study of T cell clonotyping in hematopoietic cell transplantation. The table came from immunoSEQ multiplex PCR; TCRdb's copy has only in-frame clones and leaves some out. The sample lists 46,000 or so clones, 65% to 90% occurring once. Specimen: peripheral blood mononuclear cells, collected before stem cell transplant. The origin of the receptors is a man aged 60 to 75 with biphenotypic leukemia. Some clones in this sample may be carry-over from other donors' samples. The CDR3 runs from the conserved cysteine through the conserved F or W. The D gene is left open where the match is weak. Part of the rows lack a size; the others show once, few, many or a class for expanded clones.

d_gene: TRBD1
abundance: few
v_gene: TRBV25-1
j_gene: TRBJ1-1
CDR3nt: TGTGCCAGCATTCCGACAGGGCGAGGGAACACTGAAGCTTTCTTT
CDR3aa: CASIPTGRGNTEAFF

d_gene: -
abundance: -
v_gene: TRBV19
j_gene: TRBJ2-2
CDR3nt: TGTGCCAGCGCAACGACTAGTAACCCTTCGAACACCGGGGAGCTGTTTTTT
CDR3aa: CASATTSNPSNTGELFF

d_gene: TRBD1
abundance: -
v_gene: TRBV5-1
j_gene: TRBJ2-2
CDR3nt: TGCGCCAGCAGCTTTCTCTCCTCGGGACAGGGGTCCGGGGAGCTGTTTTTT
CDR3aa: CASSFLSSGQGSGELFF

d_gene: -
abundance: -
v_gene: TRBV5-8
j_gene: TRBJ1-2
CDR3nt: TGTGCCAGCAGCCGGGCGGGGGGATTGTATGGCTACACCTTC
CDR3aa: CASSRAGGLYGYTF

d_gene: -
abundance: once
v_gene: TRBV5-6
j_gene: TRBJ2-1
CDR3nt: TGTGCCAGCAGCTTGGTCACAGGGTTTGACAATGAGCAGTTCTTC
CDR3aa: CASSLVTGFDNEQFF

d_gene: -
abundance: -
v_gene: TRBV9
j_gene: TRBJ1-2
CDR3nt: TGTGCCAGCAGCGTAGACCCCGGGGCCCCTAACTATGGCTACACCTTC
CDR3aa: CASSVDPGAPNYGYTF

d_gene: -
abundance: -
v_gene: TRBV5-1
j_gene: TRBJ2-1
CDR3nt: TGCGCCAGCAGCATGGCCAATGAGCAGTTCTTC
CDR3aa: CASSMANEQFF

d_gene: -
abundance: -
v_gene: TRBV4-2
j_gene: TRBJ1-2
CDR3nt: TGTGCCAGCAGCCAAGATCTTCGGGGGGAGGGCACCTTC
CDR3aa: CASSQDLRGEGTF

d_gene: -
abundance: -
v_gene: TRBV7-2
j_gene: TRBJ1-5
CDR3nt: TGTGCCAGCAGCTTGGGTAATCAGCCCCAGCATTTT
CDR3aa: CASSLGNQPQHF

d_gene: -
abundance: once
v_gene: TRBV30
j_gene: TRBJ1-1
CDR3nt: TGTGCCTGGAGTGTACCCCCGGGGGGCACTGAAGCTTTCTTT
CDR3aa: CAWSVPPGGTEAFF

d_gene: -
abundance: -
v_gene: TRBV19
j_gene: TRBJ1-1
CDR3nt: TGTGCCAGTTTCTCGATACTGAACACTGAAGCTTTCTTT
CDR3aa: CASFSILNTEAFF

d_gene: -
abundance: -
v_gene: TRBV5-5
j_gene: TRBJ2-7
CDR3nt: TGTGCCAGCAGCGCCTCCTACGAGCAGTACTTC
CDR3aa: CASSASYEQYF

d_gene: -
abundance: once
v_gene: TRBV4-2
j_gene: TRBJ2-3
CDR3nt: TGTGCCAGCAGCCGGGGGGAGCGAGATACGCAGTATTTT
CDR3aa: CASSRGERDTQYF

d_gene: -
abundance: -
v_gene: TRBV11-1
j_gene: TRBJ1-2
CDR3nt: TGTGCCAGCAGCTGGGGGGACACCCGTCATGGCTACACCTTC
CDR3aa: CASSWGDTRHGYTF

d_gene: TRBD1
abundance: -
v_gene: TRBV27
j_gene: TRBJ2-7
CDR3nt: TGTGCCAGCAGTATCCGGGACAGGGACTACGAGCAGTACTTC
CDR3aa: CASSIRDRDYEQYF

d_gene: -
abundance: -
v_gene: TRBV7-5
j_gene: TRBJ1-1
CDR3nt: TGTGCCAGAAGCTTTGCGGCTAGAGGGCCGGCAACTTTCTTT
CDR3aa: CARSFAARGPATFF

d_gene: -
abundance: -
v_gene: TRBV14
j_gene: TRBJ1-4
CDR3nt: TGTGCCAGCAGCCAAATCAACGAAAAACTGTTTTTT
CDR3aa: CASSQINEKLFF

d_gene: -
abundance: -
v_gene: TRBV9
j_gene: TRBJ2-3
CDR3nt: TGTGCCAGCAGCGTAGTGAGCACAGATACGCAGTATTTT
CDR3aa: CASSVVSTDTQYF

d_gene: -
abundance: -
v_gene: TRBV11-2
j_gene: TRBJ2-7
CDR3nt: TGTGCCAGCAGCTTAGGGACAGAGTTAACCTACGAGCAGTACTTC
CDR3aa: CASSLGTELTYEQYF

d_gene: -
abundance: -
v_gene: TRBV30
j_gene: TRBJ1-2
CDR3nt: TGTGCCTGGACCCCTTTGGGGGCGCATTATGGCTACACCTTC
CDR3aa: CAWTPLGAHYGYTF

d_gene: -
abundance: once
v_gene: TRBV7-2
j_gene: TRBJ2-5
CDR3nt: TGTGCCAGCAGCGGGGCACGGAGGAAAGAGACCCAGTACTTC
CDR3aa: CASSGARRKETQYF

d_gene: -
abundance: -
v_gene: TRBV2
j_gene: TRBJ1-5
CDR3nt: TGTGCCAGCAGTTTCGATAGCAATCAGCCCCAGCATTTT
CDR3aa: CASSFDSNQPQHF

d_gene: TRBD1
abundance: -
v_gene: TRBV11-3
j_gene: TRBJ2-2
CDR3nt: TGTGCCAGCAGCTTAGGCAGGGGGTTGAACACCGGGGAGCTGTTTTTT
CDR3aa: CASSLGRGLNTGELFF

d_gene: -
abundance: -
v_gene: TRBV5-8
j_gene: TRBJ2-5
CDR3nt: TGTGCCAGCAGCTCACCAAGGTACCAGTACTTC
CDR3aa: CASSSPRYQYF

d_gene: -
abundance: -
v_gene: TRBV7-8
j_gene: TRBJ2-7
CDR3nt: TGTGCCAGCAGCTTACCCAGTAAATTCTCCGACAGCTCCTACGAGCAGTACTTC
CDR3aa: CASSLPSKFSDSSYEQYF

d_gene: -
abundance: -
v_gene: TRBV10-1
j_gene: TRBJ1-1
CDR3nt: TGCGCCAGCAGTGAAAGGACCGCGACTCGAGCTTTCTTT
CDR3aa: CASSERTATRAFF

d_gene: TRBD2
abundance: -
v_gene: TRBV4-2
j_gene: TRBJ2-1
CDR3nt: TGTGCCAGCAGCCGCCCCGGTAGCGGGAGAGGGAATGAGCAGTTCTTC
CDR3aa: CASSRPGSGRGNEQFF

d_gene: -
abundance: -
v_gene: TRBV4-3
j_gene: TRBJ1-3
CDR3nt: TGCGCCAGCAGCCAACAGGGTGTCTCTGGAAACACCATATATTTT
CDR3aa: CASSQQGVSGNTIYF

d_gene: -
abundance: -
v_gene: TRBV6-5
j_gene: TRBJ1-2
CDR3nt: TGTGCCAGCAGTCTAGGGAGTGGTTATGGCTACACCTTC
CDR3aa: CASSLGSGYGYTF

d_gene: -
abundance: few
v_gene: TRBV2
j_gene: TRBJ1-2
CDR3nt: TGTGCCAGCCACCGAGTGGAGACTGGCTACACCTTC
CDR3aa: CASHRVETGYTF

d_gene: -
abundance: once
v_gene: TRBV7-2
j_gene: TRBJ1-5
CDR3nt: TGTGCCAGCAGCTCGACTCGGGACTTCAATCAGCCCCAGCATTTT
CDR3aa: CASSSTRDFNQPQHF

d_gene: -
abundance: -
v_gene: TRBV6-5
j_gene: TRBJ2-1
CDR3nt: TGTGCCAGCAGTTACTCGCGGGACTTAAATAATGAGCAGTTCTTC
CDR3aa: CASSYSRDLNNEQFF

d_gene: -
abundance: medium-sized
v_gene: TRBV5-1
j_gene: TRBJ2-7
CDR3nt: TGCGCCAGCAGCTTGGACGGCTCCTACGAGCAGTACTTC
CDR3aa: CASSLDGSYEQYF

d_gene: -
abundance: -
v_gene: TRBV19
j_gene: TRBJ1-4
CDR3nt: TGTGCCAGTAGTATCGACAGCGCTAATGAAAAACTGTTTTTT
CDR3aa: CASSIDSANEKLFF

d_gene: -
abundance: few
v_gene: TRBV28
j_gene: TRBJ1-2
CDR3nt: TGTGCCAGCAGTTTTGAGGGCGGCTACACCTTC
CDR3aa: CASSFEGGYTF

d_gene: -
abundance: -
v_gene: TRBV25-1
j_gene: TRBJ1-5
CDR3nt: TGTGCCAGCAGTGAAGGGTATTGGGATCAGCCCCAGCATTTT
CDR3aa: CASSEGYWDQPQHF

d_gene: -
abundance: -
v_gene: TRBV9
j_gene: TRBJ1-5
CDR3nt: TGTGCCAGCAGCAGGGATTTCAATCAGCCCCAGCATTTT
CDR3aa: CASSRDFNQPQHF

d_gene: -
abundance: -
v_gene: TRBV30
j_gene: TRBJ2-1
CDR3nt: TGTGCCTGGAGTTGGTCCTACAATGAGCAGTTCTTC
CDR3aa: CAWSWSYNEQFF

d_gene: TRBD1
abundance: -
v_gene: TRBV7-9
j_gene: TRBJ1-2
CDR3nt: TGTGCCAGCAGCCCGTCAGGGGGCGAGATCGATGGCTACACCTTC
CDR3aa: CASSPSGGEIDGYTF

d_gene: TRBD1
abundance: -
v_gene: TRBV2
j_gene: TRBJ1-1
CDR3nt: TGTGCCAGCAGTGATTCGGACAGGGCTCTTGCTGAAGCTTTCTTT
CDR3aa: CASSDSDRALAEAFF

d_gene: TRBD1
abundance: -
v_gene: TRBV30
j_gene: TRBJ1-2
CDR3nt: TGTGCCACCGAGGAGGGGGCGGTGGACTATGGCTACACCTTC
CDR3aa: CATEEGAVDYGYTF

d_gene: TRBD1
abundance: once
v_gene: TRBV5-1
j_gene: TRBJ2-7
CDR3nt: TGCGCCAGCAGCTCCGGGACAGGGGCCTACGAGCAGTACTTC
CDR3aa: CASSSGTGAYEQYF

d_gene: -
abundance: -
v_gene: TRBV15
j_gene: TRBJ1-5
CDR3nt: TGTGCCACCAGCACCACAGGTAATCAGCCCCAGCATTTT
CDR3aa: CATSTTGNQPQHF

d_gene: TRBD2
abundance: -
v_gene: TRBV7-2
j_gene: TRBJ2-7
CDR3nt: TGTGCCAGCAGCTGGACTAGCGGGGGACCCTACGAGCAGTACTTC
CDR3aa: CASSWTSGGPYEQYF

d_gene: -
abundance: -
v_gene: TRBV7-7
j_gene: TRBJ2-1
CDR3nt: TGTGCTAGCAGCTTAGGACCGAACAATGAGCAGTTCTTC
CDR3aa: CASSLGPNNEQFF

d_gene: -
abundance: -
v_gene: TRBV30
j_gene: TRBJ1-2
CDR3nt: TGTGCCTGGAGTGTACACGGGCAGGTCGTCTATGGCTACACCTTC
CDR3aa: CAWSVHGQVVYGYTF

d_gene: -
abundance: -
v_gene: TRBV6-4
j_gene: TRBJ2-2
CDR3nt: TGTGCCAGCAGTGAGCCCGCCACCGGGGAGCTGTTTTTT
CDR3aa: CASSEPATGELFF

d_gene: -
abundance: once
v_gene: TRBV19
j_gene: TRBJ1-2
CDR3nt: TGTGCCAGTAGTAGTCGGGGTCAGGGTAACTATGGCTACACCTTC
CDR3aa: CASSSRGQGNYGYTF

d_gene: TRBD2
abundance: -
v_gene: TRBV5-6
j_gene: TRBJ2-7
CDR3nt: TGTGCCAGCAGCTTGGGGGGACTAGTCTCCCGGGAGCAGTACTTC
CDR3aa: CASSLGGLVSREQYF

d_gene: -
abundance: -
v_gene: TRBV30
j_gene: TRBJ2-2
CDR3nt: TGTGCCTGGAGTGTCCTTCAGGGCCCCGGGGAGCTGTTTTTT
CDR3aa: CAWSVLQGPGELFF

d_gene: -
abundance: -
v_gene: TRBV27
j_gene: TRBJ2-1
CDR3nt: TGTGCCAGCAGTCCCCGGACTGGTCGCAAGGTGAATGAGCAGTTCTTC
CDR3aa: CASSPRTGRKVNEQFF

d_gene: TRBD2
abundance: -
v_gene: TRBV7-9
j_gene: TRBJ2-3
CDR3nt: TGTGCCAGCAGCTATAGCGGGAGCGCAGATACGCAGTATTTT
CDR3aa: CASSYSGSADTQYF